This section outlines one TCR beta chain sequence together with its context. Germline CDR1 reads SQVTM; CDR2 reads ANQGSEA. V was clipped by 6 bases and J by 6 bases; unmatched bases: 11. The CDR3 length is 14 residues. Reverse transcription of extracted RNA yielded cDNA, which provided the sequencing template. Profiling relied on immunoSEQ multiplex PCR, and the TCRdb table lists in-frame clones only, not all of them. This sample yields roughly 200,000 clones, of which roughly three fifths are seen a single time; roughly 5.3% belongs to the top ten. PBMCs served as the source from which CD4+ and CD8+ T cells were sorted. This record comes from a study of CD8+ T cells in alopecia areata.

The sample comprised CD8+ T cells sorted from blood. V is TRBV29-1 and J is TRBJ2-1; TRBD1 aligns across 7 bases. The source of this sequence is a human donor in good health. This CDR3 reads CSVDGIAGGNEQFF. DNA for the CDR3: TGCAGCGTGGACGGGATTGCAGGGGGCAATGAGCAGTTCTTC.